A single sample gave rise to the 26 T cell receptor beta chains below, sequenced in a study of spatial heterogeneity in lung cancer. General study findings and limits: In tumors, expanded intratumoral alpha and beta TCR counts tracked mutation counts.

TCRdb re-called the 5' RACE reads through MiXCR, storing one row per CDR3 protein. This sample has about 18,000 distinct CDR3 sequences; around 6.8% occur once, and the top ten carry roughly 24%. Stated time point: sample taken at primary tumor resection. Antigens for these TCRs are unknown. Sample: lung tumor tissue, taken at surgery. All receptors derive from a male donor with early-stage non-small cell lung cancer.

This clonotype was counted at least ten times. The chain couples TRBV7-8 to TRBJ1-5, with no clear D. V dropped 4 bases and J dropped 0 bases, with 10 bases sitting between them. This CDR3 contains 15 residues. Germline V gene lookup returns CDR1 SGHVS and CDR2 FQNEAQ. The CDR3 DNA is TGTGCCAGCAGCTCCGAGGGCTATAGCAATCAGCCCCAGCATTTT. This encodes CASSSEGYSNQPQHF.

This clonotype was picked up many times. CDR3 residues: CASRGQGSHEQFF. CDR3 nucleotides: TGTGCCAGTAGGGGACAGGGGTCCCATGAGCAGTTCTTC. V gene TRBV19 combines with J gene TRBJ2-1; 10 nucleotides align to TRBD1. This CDR3 comprises 13 residues. The germline V gene encodes CDR1 LNHDA and CDR2 SQIVND (reference sequence). Losses at the gene ends were 6 bases for V and 8 bases for J; bases not matched to a gene: 4.

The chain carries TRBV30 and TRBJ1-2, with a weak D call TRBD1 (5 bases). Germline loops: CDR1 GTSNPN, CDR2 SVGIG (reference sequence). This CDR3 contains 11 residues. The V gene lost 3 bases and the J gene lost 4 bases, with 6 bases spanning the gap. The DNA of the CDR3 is TGTGCCTGGAGCAGGGCCTATGGCTACACCTTC. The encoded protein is CAWSRAYGYTF.

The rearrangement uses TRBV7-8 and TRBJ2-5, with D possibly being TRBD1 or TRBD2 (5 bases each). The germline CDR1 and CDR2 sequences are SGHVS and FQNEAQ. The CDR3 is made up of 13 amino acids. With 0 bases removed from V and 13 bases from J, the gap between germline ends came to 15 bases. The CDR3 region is CASSLANSGAVYF. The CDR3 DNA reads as TGTGCCAGCAGCTTAGCCAACTCCGGGGCGGTGTACTTC.

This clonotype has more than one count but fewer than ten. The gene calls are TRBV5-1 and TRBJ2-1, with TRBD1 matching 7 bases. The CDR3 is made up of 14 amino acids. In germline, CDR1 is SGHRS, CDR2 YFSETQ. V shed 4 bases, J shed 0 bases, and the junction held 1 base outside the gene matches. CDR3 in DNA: TGCGCCAGCAGCAGGGACAGCTCCTACAATGAGCAGTTCTTC. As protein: CASSRDSSYNEQFF.

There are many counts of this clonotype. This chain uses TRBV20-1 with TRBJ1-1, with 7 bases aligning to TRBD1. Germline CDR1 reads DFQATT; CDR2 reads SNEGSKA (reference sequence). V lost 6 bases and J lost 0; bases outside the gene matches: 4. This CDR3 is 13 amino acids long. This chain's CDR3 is CSASGQMNTEAFF. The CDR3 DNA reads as TGCAGTGCATCGGGACAGATGAACACTGAAGCTTTCTTT.

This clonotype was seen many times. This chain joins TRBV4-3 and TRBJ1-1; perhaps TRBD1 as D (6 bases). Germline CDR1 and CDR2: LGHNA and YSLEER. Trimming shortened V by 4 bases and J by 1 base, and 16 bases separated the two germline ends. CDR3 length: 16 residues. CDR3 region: CASSLERWGANTEAFF. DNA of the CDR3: TGCGCCAGCAGCCTCGAGCGGTGGGGGGCGAACACTGAAGCTTTCTTT.

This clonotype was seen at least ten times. CDR3 sequence (DNA): TGCGCCAGCAGTGACGGAGTTGAAGCTTTCTTT. It yields the protein CASSDGVEAFF. The V gene is TRBV10-2, the J gene TRBJ1-1; D remains ambiguous. From germline, CDR1 is WSHSY and CDR2 SAAADI. V was cut by 3 bases and J by 7 bases, with 6 bases left in between. The CDR3 totals 11 residues.

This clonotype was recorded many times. The CDR3 is CAIRATGSEAFF. In DNA form, the CDR3 reads TGTGCCATCAGGGCGACAGGGTCAGAAGCTTTCTTT. This chain joins TRBV10-3 and TRBJ1-1, with 7 bases lining up with TRBD1. The germline gives CDR1 ENHRY, CDR2 SYGVKD. This CDR3 is 12 amino acids long. Losses at the gene ends were 6 bases for V and 8 bases for J; bases not matched to a gene: 6.

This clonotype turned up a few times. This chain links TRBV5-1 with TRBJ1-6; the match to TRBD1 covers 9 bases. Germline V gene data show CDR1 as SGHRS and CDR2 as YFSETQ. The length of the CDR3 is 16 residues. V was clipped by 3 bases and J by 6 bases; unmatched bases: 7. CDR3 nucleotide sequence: TGCGCCAGCAGCTCTGGAGGGACAGGGCTTAATTCACCCCTCCACTTT. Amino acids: CASSSGGTGLNSPLHF.

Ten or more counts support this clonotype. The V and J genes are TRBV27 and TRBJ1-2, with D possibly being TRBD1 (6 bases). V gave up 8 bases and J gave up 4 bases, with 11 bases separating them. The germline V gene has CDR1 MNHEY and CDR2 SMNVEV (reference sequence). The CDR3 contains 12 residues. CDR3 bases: TGTGCCAGCGGGGGGCGCCGCTATGGCTACACCTTC. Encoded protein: CASGGRRYGYTF.

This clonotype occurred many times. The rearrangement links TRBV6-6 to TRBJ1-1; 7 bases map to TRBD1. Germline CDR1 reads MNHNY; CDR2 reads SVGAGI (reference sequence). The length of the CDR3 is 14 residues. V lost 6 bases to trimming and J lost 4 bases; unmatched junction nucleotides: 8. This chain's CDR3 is CASRKDRVTTEAFF. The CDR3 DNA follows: TGTGCCAGCAGAAAAGACAGGGTTACCACTGAAGCTTTCTTT.

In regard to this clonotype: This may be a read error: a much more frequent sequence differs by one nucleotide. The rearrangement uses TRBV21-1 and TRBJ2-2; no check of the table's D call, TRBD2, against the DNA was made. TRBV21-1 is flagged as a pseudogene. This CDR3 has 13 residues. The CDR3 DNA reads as TGTGCCAGCAGGGGGCAGGGCCACGGGGAGCAGTTTTTT. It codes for CASRGQGHGEQFF.

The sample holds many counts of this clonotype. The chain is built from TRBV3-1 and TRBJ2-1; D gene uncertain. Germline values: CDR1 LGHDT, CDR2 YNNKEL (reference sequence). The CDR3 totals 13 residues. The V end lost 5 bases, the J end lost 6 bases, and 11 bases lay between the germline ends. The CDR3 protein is CASSGRVSNEQFF. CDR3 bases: TGTGCCAGCAGCGGTCGAGTAAGCAATGAGCAGTTCTTC.

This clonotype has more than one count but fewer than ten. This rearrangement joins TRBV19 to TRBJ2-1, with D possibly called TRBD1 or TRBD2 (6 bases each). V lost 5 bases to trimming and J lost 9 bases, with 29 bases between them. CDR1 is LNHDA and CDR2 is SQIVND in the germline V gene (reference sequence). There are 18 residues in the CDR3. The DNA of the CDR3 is TGTGCCAGTAGTTCCCCCTCGAGGCCCTTCGCCGGGGGCGTTGAGCAGTTCTTC. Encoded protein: CASSSPSRPFAGGVEQFF.

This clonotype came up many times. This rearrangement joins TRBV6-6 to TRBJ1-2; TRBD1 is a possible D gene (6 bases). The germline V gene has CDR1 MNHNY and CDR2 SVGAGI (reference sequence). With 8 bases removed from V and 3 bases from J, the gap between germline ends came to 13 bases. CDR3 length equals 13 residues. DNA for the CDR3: TGTGCCAGCGCCCTGTCAGGGGACTATGGCTACACCTTC. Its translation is CASALSGDYGYTF.

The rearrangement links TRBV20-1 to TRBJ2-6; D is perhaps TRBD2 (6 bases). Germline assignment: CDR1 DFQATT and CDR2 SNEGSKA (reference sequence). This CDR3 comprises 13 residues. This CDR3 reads CGARESGANVLTF. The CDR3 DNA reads TGCGGGGCCCGGGAGTCTGGGGCCAACGTCCTGACTTTC.

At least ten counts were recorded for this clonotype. In DNA, the CDR3 is TGTGCCAGCAGTTTAGAATGGCCGACAGGGCGCACAGATACGCAGTATTTT. Its protein product is CASSLEWPTGRTDTQYF. The rearrangement links TRBV12-3 or TRBV12-4 to TRBJ2-3; 7 positions agree with TRBD1. V was pared by 1 base and J by 1 base, with 8 bases of the junction left unmatched. The CDR3 has 17 residues.

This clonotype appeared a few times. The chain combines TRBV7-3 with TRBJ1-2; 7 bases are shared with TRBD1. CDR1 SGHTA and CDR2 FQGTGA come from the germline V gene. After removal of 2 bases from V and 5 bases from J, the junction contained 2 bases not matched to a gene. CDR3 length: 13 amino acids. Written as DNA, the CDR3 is TGTGCCAGCAGCTTAGCAGGGGGTTATGGCTACACCTTC. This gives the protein CASSLAGGYGYTF.

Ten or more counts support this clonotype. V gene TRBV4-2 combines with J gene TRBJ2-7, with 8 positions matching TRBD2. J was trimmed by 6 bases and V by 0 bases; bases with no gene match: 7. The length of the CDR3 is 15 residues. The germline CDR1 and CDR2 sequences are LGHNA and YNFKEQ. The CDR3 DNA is TGTGCCAGCAGCCAAGATTACGGGGGGGCGGGCGAGCAGTACTTC. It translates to CASSQDYGGAGEQYF.

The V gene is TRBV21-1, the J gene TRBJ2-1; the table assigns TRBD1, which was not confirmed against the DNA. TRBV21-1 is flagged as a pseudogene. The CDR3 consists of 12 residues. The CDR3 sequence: CASSKERGGQSF. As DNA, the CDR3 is TGTGCCAGCAGCAAAGAGAGGGGTGGCCAGTCCTTC.

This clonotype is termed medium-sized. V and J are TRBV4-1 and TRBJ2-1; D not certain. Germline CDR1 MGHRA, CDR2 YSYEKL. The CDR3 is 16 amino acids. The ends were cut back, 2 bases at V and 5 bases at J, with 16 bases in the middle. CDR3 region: CASSQPLVTPDNEQFF. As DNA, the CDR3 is TGCGCCAGCAGCCAACCCCTAGTCACACCCGACAATGAGCAGTTCTTC.

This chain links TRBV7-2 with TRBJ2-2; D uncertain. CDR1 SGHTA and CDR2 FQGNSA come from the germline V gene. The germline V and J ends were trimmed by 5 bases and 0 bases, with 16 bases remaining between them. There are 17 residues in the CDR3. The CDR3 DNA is TGTGCCAGCAGCCTTCGGGCCATAACTTCGAACACCGGGGAGCTGTTTTTT. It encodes CASSLRAITSNTGELFF. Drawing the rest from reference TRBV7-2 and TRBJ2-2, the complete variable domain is GAGVSQSPSNKVTEKGKDVELRCDPISGHTALYWYRQSLGQGLEFLIYFQGNSAPDKSGLPSDRFSAERTGGSVSTLTIQRTQQEDSAVYLCASSLRAITSNTGELFFGEGSRLTVL.

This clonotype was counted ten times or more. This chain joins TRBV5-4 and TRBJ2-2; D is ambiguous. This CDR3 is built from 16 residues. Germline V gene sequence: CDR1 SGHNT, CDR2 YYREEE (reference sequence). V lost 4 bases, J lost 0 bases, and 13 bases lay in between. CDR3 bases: TGTGCCAGCAGCCCTCAGCCCTCCGCGAACACCGGGGAGCTGTTTTTT. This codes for CASSPQPSANTGELFF. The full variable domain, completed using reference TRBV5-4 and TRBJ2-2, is ETGVTQSPTHLIKTRGQQVTLRCSSQSGHNTVSWYQQALGQGPQFIFQYYREEENGRGNFPPRFSGLQFPNYSSELNVNALELDDSALYLCASSPQPSANTGELFFGEGSRLTVL.

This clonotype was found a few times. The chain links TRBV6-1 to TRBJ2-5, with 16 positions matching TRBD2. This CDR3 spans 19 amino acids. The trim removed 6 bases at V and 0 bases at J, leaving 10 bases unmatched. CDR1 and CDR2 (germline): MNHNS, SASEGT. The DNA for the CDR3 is TGTGCCAGCAGGTTTTGGGGACTAGCGGGGGGGGGGTACCAAGAGACCCAGTACTTC. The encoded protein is CASRFWGLAGGGYQETQYF.

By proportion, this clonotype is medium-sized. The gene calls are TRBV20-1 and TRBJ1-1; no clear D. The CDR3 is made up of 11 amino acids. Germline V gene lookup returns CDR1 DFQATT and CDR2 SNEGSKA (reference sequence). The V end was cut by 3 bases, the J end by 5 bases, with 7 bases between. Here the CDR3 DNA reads TGCAGTGCTAGGGAGAATACTGAAGCTTTCTTT. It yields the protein CSARENTEAFF.